This T cell receptor (beta chain) was documented in a study of radiation and T cells in renal cell carcinoma (TCRdb year 2020). Context from the whole study: In total, about 51 samples underwent TCR beta sequencing: about 26 tumors plus 27 peripheral blood samples. The last blood draw occurred 4 weeks after radiation, at the same time as nephrectomy. Across all 50 or so samples, several million unique CDR3 nucleotide sequences encoding about 2.7 million unique CDR3 amino acid sequences were identified. The research as a whole found: No pretreatment tumor biopsies were available, so the baseline intratumoral presence of clonotypes could not be determined. Dynamics of the blood repertoire were not tracked past 4 weeks after treatment. An increase in top tumor clonotypes in blood was observed from baseline to 2 weeks post-radiation, followed by contraction by 4 weeks, which was taken to suggest transient expansion of tumor-resident clones. The single-armed trial design could not address effects of radiation dose or scheduling on the TCR repertoire.

Points on this clone: Its antigen has not been determined. The record has no base qualities; no much larger clone is one base away.

The CDR3 sequence holds 12 residues, the cysteine and phenylalanine included. Only the CDR3 region is kept as DNA, spanning 36 bases read in frame from base 1. The germline V gene supplies CDR1 SQVTM and CDR2 ANQGSEA. Germline trimming: 7 bases from V, 5 bases from J; junction bases outside gene matches: 5. The immunoSEQ kit was used, according to the manufacturer's recommendations, to generate TCR beta libraries from genomic DNA. For library preparation, a first multiplex PCR was performed with proprietary primers, followed by a second PCR in which unique barcodes were added, and bead cleanups were performed after each round. Each sample batch included a kit-provided positive control reaction and a negative control reaction. The final libraries underwent checking on an Agilent 4200 TapeStation D1000 ScreenTape, volumetric pooling, and quantification by qPCR. Sequencing was performed on an Illumina NextSeq500 with a MidOutput 150-cycle cartridge, and 156 Read1 and 15 Index1 cycles were run with kit custom primers. The pooled library was loaded at around 0.98 pM, with a roughly 20% PhiX control spiked in. The authors' pipeline ran thus. Vendor-processed data were analyzed in R, and a clonotype was defined as all T cells sharing the same CDR3 nucleotide sequence. For clone abundance analyses, frequencies were normalized to the 10,000 most abundant clones in each sample. Public T cell clones, averaging fewer than five per sample, were removed before analysis. An abundance difference of at least 32-fold between compartments was the criterion for calling clonotypes tumor-enriched or baseline blood-enriched. A beta-binomial differential abundance model was applied to find clonotypes that expanded or contracted between blood time points. Tumor-blood repertoire similarity was measured with the Baroni-Urbani and Buser coefficient, and groups were compared using two-tailed Wilcoxon tests in R. The immuneACCESS repertoire file appears here via TCRdb, limited to in-frame rearrangements. These files lack a portion of the clones; in checked studies, under half of the deficit traces to unresolved V genes, and the cause of the others is not known. The D gene and trimming were derived from the DNA, and the V and J assignments and clone size from that table. A total of just under 150,000 clones appear in this sample, around nine tenths of them only once. The top ten clonotypes cover around a sixth of the sample.

The time point label on this specimen signifies: blood 4 weeks post-SBRT, at nephrectomy. The meaning of the sample's treatment or condition label: 15 Gy SBRT to primary tumor, nephrectomy 4 weeks later. The samples were obtained from a clinical trial, where primary renal cell carcinomas were treated with 15 Gy stereotactic body radiation therapy and then removed by nephrectomy 4 weeks afterward. To follow tumor-enriched clonotypes, peripheral blood was collected serially from radiation-treated patients at baseline and again at 2 weeks and 4 weeks after SBRT. Renal cell carcinoma with clear cell pathology was present in all patients. Genomic DNA for TCR sequencing was prepared using the QIAamp DNA Blood Mini Kit (Qiagen). The analyses included only samples that passed all quality control checks.

The rearranged segments are TRBV29-1 and TRBJ2-5, with 9 middle bases fitting TRBD1. This TCR was sampled from a woman in her forties or fifties with renal cell carcinoma. The sample here was blood, taken from a patient whose treatment included radiotherapy and nephrectomy. The DNA sequence follows: TGCAGCGCCGACAGGGGGGGGGAGACCCAGTACTTC. It codes for CSADRGGETQYF. Where the CDR3 stops, the reference TRBV29-1 and TRBJ2-5 genes take over; the full variable domain is SAVISQKPSRDICQRGTSLTIQCQVDSQVTMMFWYRQQPGQSLTLIATANQGSEATYESGFVIDKFPISRPNLTFSTLTVSNMSPEDSSIYLCSADRGGETQYFGPGTRLLVL.